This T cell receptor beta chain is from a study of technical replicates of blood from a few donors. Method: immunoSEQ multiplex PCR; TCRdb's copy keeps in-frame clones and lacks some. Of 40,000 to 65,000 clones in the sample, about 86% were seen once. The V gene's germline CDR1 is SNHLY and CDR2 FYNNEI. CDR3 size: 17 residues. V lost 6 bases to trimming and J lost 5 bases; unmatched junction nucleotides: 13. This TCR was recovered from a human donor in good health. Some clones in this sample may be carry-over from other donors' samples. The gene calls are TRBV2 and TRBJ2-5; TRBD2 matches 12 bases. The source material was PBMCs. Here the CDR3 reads CASRAGRLAGVGETQYF. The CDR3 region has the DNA TGTGCCAGCAGGGCCGGGAGACTAGCGGGAGTGGGGGAGACCCAGTACTTC.